These 20 T cell receptor beta chains were sequenced from one sample in a study of blood T cell repertoires in COVID-19. This table comes from immunoSEQ multiplex PCR, and its TCRdb copy is limited to in-frame clones, with some not included. The sample holds more than 350,000 clones, 80% to 90% seen once. Specimen: PBMCs or T cells enriched from blood (not recorded which). These receptor sequences come from a man between 18 and 35 years old who had recovered from COVID-19.

The V gene is TRBV12-3 or TRBV12-4, the J gene TRBJ1-1, with D unclear. Trimming removed 5 bases from V and 0 bases from J, with 7 bases in between. CDR3 length equals 13 residues. The CDR3 DNA sequence: TGTGCCAGCAGTGGTGAGATGAACACTGAAGCTTTCTTT. It translates to CASSGEMNTEAFF.

The V and J genes are TRBV28 and TRBJ2-5; maybe TRBD1 (6 bases). The CDR3 consists of 13 residues. Trimming cost V 6 bases and J 4 bases, with 12 bases left between them. Germline CDR1 and CDR2: MDHEN and SYDVKM. CDR3 DNA: TGTGCCAGCAGCCAGGGGTTCCCAGAGACCCAGTACTTC. Amino acid sequence: CASSQGFPETQYF.

The chain joins TRBV28 to TRBJ2-5; unclear D gene. Germline CDR1 is MDHEN and CDR2 is SYDVKM. Trimming removed 5 bases from V and 0 bases from J, with 16 bases in between. The CDR3 contains 16 residues. CDR3 region: CASSPRRLGYQETQYF. In DNA form, the CDR3 reads TGTGCCAGCAGTCCCCGTCGACTCGGGTACCAAGAGACCCAGTACTTC. The entire variable domain, with the rest obtained from reference TRBV28 and TRBJ2-5, is as follows: DVKVTQSSRYLVKRTGEKVFLECVQDMDHENMFWYRQDPGLGLRLIYFSYDVKMKEKGDIPEGYSVSREKKERFSLILESASTNQTSMYLCASSPRRLGYQETQYFGPGTRLLVL.

The chain recombines TRBV7-2 with TRBJ2-7, with TRBD2 matching over 11 bases. The V gene's germline CDR1 is SGHTA and CDR2 FQGNSA. V lost 5 bases and J lost 7; bases outside the gene matches: 7. The CDR3 loop spans 14 amino acids. The CDR3 loop reads CASSNSGRVGEQYF. CDR3 DNA: TGTGCCAGCAGCAATAGCGGGAGGGTAGGAGAGCAGTACTTC. The variable domain in full, with the rest retrieved from reference TRBV7-2 and TRBJ2-7, is GAGVSQSPSNKVTEKGKDVELRCDPISGHTALYWYRQSLGQGLEFLIYFQGNSAPDKSGLPSDRFSAERTGGSVSTLTIQRTQQEDSAVYLCASSNSGRVGEQYFGPGTRLTVT.

The chain joins TRBV3-1 (or the pseudogene TRBV3-2) to TRBJ1-1, with D possibly being TRBD1 (5 bases). The V gene's germline CDR1 is LGHDT and CDR2 YNNKEL (reference sequence). This CDR3 contains 14 residues. Trimming removed 3 bases at V and 0 bases at J, with 8 bases between. In nucleotides, the CDR3 is TGTGCCAGCAGCCACAAGGGGTTGAACACTGAAGCTTTCTTT. Its translation is CASSHKGLNTEAFF.

This chain uses TRBV2 with TRBJ1-1, with D tentatively TRBD1 (6 bases). Trimming took off 8 bases at V and 7 bases at J, with 20 bases between the two ends. Germline CDR1 reads SNHLY; CDR2 reads FYNNEI. CDR3 length: 14 residues. The CDR3 spells CASVKQGVSVEAFF. The DNA of the CDR3 is TGTGCCAGCGTTAAACAGGGTGTGTCTGTTGAAGCTTTCTTT.

The chain couples TRBV5-4 to TRBJ1-4; 7 bases align to TRBD1. Germline CDR1 is SGHNT and CDR2 is YYREEE (reference sequence). V lost 7 bases, J lost 5 bases, and 11 bases stayed unmatched. The length of the CDR3 is 15 residues. The CDR3 sequence: CASVPQGTENEKLFF. In DNA form, the CDR3 reads TGTGCCAGCGTCCCCCAGGGGACAGAGAATGAAAAACTGTTTTTT.

V usage is TRBV7-8 and J usage is TRBJ1-2; D may be TRBD1 (6 bases). Trimming took off 5 bases at V and 8 bases at J, with 21 bases between the two ends. The V gene's germline CDR1 is SGHVS and CDR2 FQNEAQ. This CDR3 region has 15 residues. In nucleotides, the CDR3 is TGTGCCAGCAGCCTGCAGATGATCACAGGGTACGGCTACACCTTC. Encoded protein: CASSLQMITGYGYTF.

V gene TRBV7-2 combines with J gene TRBJ2-2; 10 positions agree with TRBD1. Looked up from germline, CDR1 is SGHTA and CDR2 is FQGNSA. Germline trimming cut 5 bases from V and 5 bases from J; bases unmatched to any gene: 5. This CDR3 contains 15 residues. CDR3 coding DNA: TGTGCCAGCAGCACCCAGGGACAGGGGACCGGGGAGCTGTTTTTT. Amino acid sequence: CASSTQGQGTGELFF.

The CDR3 sequence is CASSLALLRYSRNEQFF. CDR3 DNA: TGTGCCAGCAGCTTGGCCTTACTCCGTTACTCGCGGAATGAGCAGTTCTTC. This chain joins TRBV5-6 and TRBJ2-1; the D is unclear. V lost 0 bases to trimming and J lost 7 bases, with 20 bases between them. This CDR3 spans 17 amino acids. The germline V gene encodes CDR1 SGHDT and CDR2 YYEEEE.

The chain uses TRBV2 and TRBJ1-1; TRBD1 is a possible D gene (6 bases). Germline CDR1 is SNHLY and CDR2 is FYNNEI. The CDR3 is 15 amino acids. With 10 bases removed from V and 4 bases from J, the gap between germline ends came to 22 bases. The DNA for the CDR3 is TGTGCCACCCAAGGCCCCCAGGGGAAAATCACTGAAGCTTTCTTT. Translating gives CATQGPQGKITEAFF.

The rearrangement uses TRBV19 and TRBJ1-2; tentatively, D is TRBD1 (6 bases). V was pared by 2 bases and J by 4 bases, with 14 bases between. The CDR3 sequence is 15 residues long. CDR1 LNHDA and CDR2 SQIVND come from the germline V gene (reference sequence). The CDR3 DNA is TGTGCCAGTAGTATACAACAGGGAGATAGCTATGGCTACACCTTC. It yields the protein CASSIQQGDSYGYTF.

The rearrangement uses TRBV7-9 and TRBJ2-1; TRBD1 might be the D (5 bases). This CDR3 spans 13 amino acids. Trimming left V 3 bases short and J 10 bases short, with 13 bases between. Looked up from germline, CDR1 is SEHNR and CDR2 is FQNEAQ (reference sequence). The chain's CDR3 is CASSLETVEEQFF. The CDR3 DNA sequence: TGTGCCAGCAGCTTGGAGACAGTCGAGGAGCAGTTCTTC.

V is TRBV29-1 and J is TRBJ2-1; no clear D. Per the germline V gene, CDR1 is SQVTM and CDR2 is ANQGSEA. This CDR3 has 11 amino acids. Trimming pared 4 bases from V and 5 bases from J, leaving 6 bases between. The CDR3 nucleotides are TGCAGCGTTGGGCGGAACAATGAGCAGTTCTTC. This codes for CSVGRNNEQFF.

The chain is built from TRBV5-1 and TRBJ1-1; TRBD1 aligns across 7 bases. CDR1 SGHRS and CDR2 YFSETQ come from the germline V gene. The J segment lost 5 bases and the V segment lost 3 bases, leaving 7 bases of the junction unmatched. The CDR3 contains 14 residues. The CDR3 DNA reads as TGCGCCAGCAGCTCAACAGGGGATGGAACTGAAGCTTTCTTT. Translating gives CASSSTGDGTEAFF.

The rearrangement joins TRBV7-6 to TRBJ1-1; the D is unclear. The CDR3 is 12 residues long. Trimming pared 5 bases from V and 1 base from J, leaving 5 bases between. From germline, CDR1 is SGHVS and CDR2 FNYEAQ. CDR3 sequence: CASSPQNTEAFF. The CDR3 DNA is TGTGCCAGCAGCCCACAGAACACTGAAGCTTTCTTT.

The genes are TRBV4-3 and TRBJ2-1; D gene ambiguous. This CDR3 comprises 14 residues. V was trimmed by 0 bases and J by 9 bases, leaving 12 bases between them. The germline CDR1 and CDR2 sequences are LGHNA and YSLEER. CDR3 nucleotide sequence: TGCGCCAGCAGCCAAGACACGATAGCTGGTGAGCAGTTCTTC. Translated: CASSQDTIAGEQFF.

V usage is TRBV9 and J usage is TRBJ1-2, with D perhaps TRBD1 (5 bases). V was cut by 3 bases and J by 2 bases, with 8 bases left in between. Looked up from germline, CDR1 is SGDLS and CDR2 is YYNGEE. The CDR3 is made up of 13 amino acids. This CDR3 reads CASSAGGNYGYTF. The CDR3 region has the DNA TGTGCCAGCAGCGCGGGGGGGAACTATGGCTACACCTTC.

This chain links TRBV4-2 with TRBJ2-3; 9 bases map to TRBD2. Germline V gene data show CDR1 as LGHNA and CDR2 as YNFKEQ. The junction had 7 bases not matched to a gene; V was cut back by 0 bases and J by 3 bases. This CDR3 spans 17 amino acids. This chain's CDR3 is CASSQEVAGASTDTQYF. CDR3 nucleotide sequence: TGTGCCAGCAGCCAAGAAGTAGCGGGGGCGTCGACAGATACGCAGTATTTT.

The V call is TRBV29-1, the J call TRBJ1-2, with 7 bases that match TRBD1. The CDR3 has 13 amino acids. The germline V gene has CDR1 SQVTM and CDR2 ANQGSEA. The V gene end was trimmed by 8 bases and the J gene end by 6 bases; junction bases not matched to a gene: 12. The DNA for the CDR3 is TGCAGCTCGCACCGACAGGGTACCGATGGCTACACCTTC. Encoded protein: CSSHRQGTDGYTF.